The rows below give T cell receptor beta chains drawn from one sample of a study of blood T cell repertoires in COVID-19. Produced via immunoSEQ multiplex PCR; TCRdb's table is partial and in-frame only. The table shows roughly 190,000 clones, with approximately 91% occurring only once. The sequenced sample was PBMCs or T cells enriched from blood (not recorded which). These TCRs come from a woman between 18 and 29 years old who had recovered from COVID-19. The CDR3 runs from the conserved cysteine through the conserved F or W. Fields, in order: D gene, CDR3 length, clone size, V gene, J gene, CDR3 protein, CDR3 DNA. A D gene is named only where the DNA matches it firmly. Clone size appears in some rows only: once, few, many, or a class for an expanded clone.

>TRBD1|13|-|TRBV19|TRBJ2-7
CASTRTGSYEQYF
TGTGCCAGTACTCGGACAGGGTCCTACGAGCAGTACTTC
>TRBD2|14|-|TRBV2|TRBJ2-1
CASSRLADNNEQFF
TGTGCCAGCAGTCGACTAGCCGATAACAATGAGCAGTTCTTC
>-|12|-|TRBV27|TRBJ1-2
CASSAAGVGYTF
TGTGCCAGCAGCGCGGCAGGGGTTGGCTACACCTTC
>TRBD2|15|few|TRBV19|TRBJ2-7
CASSLLAGGTYEQYF
TGTGCCAGTAGTCTGCTAGCGGGAGGGACCTACGAGCAGTACTTC
>-|15|-|TRBV19|TRBJ2-7
CASSIRAGAGVEQYF
TGTGCCAGTAGTATAAGAGCCGGGGCAGGGGTCGAGCAGTACTTC
>TRBD2|19|-|TRBV4-3|TRBJ2-2
CASSQEEAGGASNTGELFF
TGCGCCAGCAGCCAAGAGGAGGCGGGAGGGGCATCGAACACCGGGGAGCTGTTTTTT
>-|13|few|TRBV7-8|TRBJ1-6
CASSPHGYSPLHF
TGTGCCAGCAGCCCCCACGGGTATTCACCCCTCCACTTT
>-|13|-|TRBV12-3/TRBV12-4|TRBJ2-5
CASSSGQEETQYF
TGTGCCAGCAGTTCGGGACAAGAAGAGACCCAGTACTTC
>TRBD2|15|-|TRBV6-5|TRBJ2-7
CASSYSSGRDYEQYF
TGTGCCAGCAGTTACAGCAGCGGGAGGGACTACGAGCAGTACTTC
>-|14|-|TRBV5-4|TRBJ2-7
CASSLELAAYEQYF
TGTGCCAGCAGCTTGGAATTAGCAGCCTACGAGCAGTACTTC
>-|13|few|TRBV12-3/TRBV12-4|TRBJ1-3
CASAGFSGNTIYF
TGTGCCAGCGCAGGGTTCTCTGGAAACACCATATATTTT
>-|14|few|TRBV6-5|TRBJ2-7
CASRVAVHSYEQYF
TGTGCCAGCAGGGTAGCGGTCCACTCCTACGAGCAGTACTTC
>-|12|-|TRBV28|TRBJ2-1
CASRSTSREQFF
TGTGCCAGCAGGTCGACTAGTCGAGAGCAGTTCTTC
>TRBD2|14|-|TRBV2|TRBJ2-1
CAREGLAGGGEQFF
TGTGCCAGGGAGGGACTAGCGGGAGGGGGCGAGCAGTTCTTC
>-|13|-|TRBV27|TRBJ1-1
CASQRGGVGEAFF
TGTGCCAGCCAGAGGGGGGGAGTAGGTGAAGCTTTCTTT
>TRBD2|15|-|TRBV5-1|TRBJ2-1
CASSFTSGSENEQFF
TGCGCCAGCAGTTTTACTAGCGGGAGTGAGAATGAGCAGTTCTTC
>-|12|once|TRBV7-8|TRBJ2-3
CASSPGLDTQYF
TGTGCCAGCAGCCCAGGGTTGGATACGCAGTATTTT
>-|12|-|TRBV6-5|TRBJ2-7
CASEDWRYEQYF
TGTGCCAGCGAAGACTGGCGCTACGAGCAGTACTTC
>-|18|-|TRBV27|TRBJ2-2
CASSLGSLAPPNTGELFF
TGTGCCAGCAGTTTGGGGTCGCTAGCGCCTCCGAACACCGGGGAGCTGTTTTTT
>TRBD1|15|-|TRBV5-1|TRBJ1-2
CASSHLRQGSQGYTF
TGCGCCAGCAGTCATCTCCGACAGGGCTCGCAGGGCTACACCTTC
>TRBD2|16|-|TRBV18|TRBJ2-3
CASSPLSGGTTDTQYF
TGTGCCAGCTCACCACTGAGCGGGGGCACCACAGATACGCAGTATTTT
>-|14|-|TRBV2|TRBJ2-1
CASRPGNRDIEQFF
TGTGCCAGCAGACCGGGAAATAGGGATATTGAGCAGTTCTTC
>TRBD1|12|-|TRBV10-3|TRBJ2-7
CAISRDSFGQYF
TGTGCCATCAGTAGGGACAGCTTTGGGCAGTACTTC
>TRBD2|14|-|TRBV2|TRBJ2-7
CASRDSGRGYEQYF
TGTGCCAGCAGGGATAGCGGGAGGGGGTACGAGCAGTACTTC
>-|15|-|TRBV19|TRBJ2-1
CASSRLDFSYNEQFF
TGTGCCAGTTCCAGACTAGACTTTTCCTACAATGAGCAGTTCTTC
>TRBD2|18|-|TRBV29-1|TRBJ2-5
CSVKTPLLKREFLETQYF
TGCAGCGTAAAAACCCCCCTCTTGAAGCGGGAGTTCTTGGAGACCCAGTACTTC
>-|17|-|TRBV27|TRBJ1-5
CASSKGPRQGTGQPQHF
TGTGCCAGCAGTAAAGGTCCGCGGCAGGGGACGGGTCAGCCCCAGCATTTT
>-|15|-|TRBV3-1/TRBV3-2|TRBJ1-5
CASSPAGQDNQPQHF
TGTGCCAGCAGCCCCGCAGGGCAGGACAATCAGCCCCAGCATTTT
>TRBD2|15|-|TRBV18|TRBJ2-1
CASSPGGRSYNEQFF
TGTGCCAGCTCACCGGGGGGGAGGTCCTACAATGAGCAGTTCTTC
>-|13|-|TRBV2|TRBJ2-3
CASNVLATDTQYF
TGTGCCAGCAACGTCCTAGCGACAGATACGCAGTATTTT
>-|14|-|TRBV9|TRBJ1-5
CASSVAGNNQPQHF
TGTGCCAGCAGCGTAGCAGGGAATAATCAGCCCCAGCATTTT
>-|14|-|TRBV7-8|TRBJ2-7
CASSDFRQSYEQYF
TGTGCCAGCAGCGATTTCCGACAGTCCTACGAGCAGTACTTC
>-|14|-|TRBV27|TRBJ1-2
CASRSIGLVDGYTF
TGTGCCAGCCGATCTATTGGACTGGTCGATGGCTACACCTTC
>TRBD1|15|-|TRBV3-1/TRBV3-2|TRBJ1-5
CASSQDPDRDQPQHF
TGTGCCAGCAGCCAAGATCCAGACAGGGATCAGCCCCAGCATTTT
>TRBD2|15|-|TRBV3-1/TRBV3-2|TRBJ2-1
CASSQAGGTHNEQFF
TGTGCCAGCAGCCAAGCGGGAGGAACCCACAATGAGCAGTTCTTC
>TRBD2|16|once|TRBV27|TRBJ2-3
CASSLAAGSPTDTQYF
TGTGCCAGCAGTTTAGCAGCGGGAAGCCCCACAGATACGCAGTATTTT
>TRBD2|16|-|TRBV15|TRBJ2-2
CATSRSLAGNTGELFF
TGTGCCACCAGCAGAAGTCTAGCGGGGAACACCGGGGAGCTGTTTTTT
>TRBD2|14|-|TRBV11-2|TRBJ2-1
CASSPRLAYYEQFF
TGTGCCAGCAGCCCCAGACTAGCTTACTATGAGCAGTTCTTC
>-|16|-|TRBV6-6|TRBJ1-5
CASSYPTGRGNQPQHF
TGTGCCAGCAGTTACCCCACGGGGAGAGGCAATCAGCCCCAGCATTTT
>-|13|few|TRBV27|TRBJ2-7
CASSAGRSYEQYF
TGTGCCAGCTCGGCTGGGAGGTCCTACGAGCAGTACTTC
>-|17|-|TRBV4-1|TRBJ1-3
CASSQSPTGSSGNTIYF
TGCGCCAGCAGCCAAAGTCCAACAGGGAGCTCTGGAAACACCATATATTTT
>TRBD2|18|-|TRBV28|TRBJ2-1
CASSLNSRVLAGLNEQFF
TGTGCCAGCAGTTTAAATTCCCGGGTACTAGCGGGCCTCAATGAGCAGTTCTTC
>-|11|-|TRBV29-1|TRBJ1-2
CSVEMGHGYTF
TGCAGCGTTGAGATGGGACACGGCTACACCTTC
>-|14|-|TRBV29-1|TRBJ1-6
CSVGEAGQNSPLHF
TGCAGCGTTGGGGAGGCAGGGCAGAATTCACCCCTCCACTTT
>-|12|-|TRBV12-3/TRBV12-4|TRBJ1-5
CASSLTPGVEHF
TGTGCCAGCAGTTTAACGCCCGGGGTTGAACATTTT
>-|13|-|TRBV7-9|TRBJ2-2
CASSEGIDGELFF
TGTGCCAGCAGTGAGGGAATCGACGGGGAGCTGTTTTTT
>TRBD1|14|-|TRBV28|TRBJ1-1
CASRPGQLNTEAFF
TGTGCCAGCAGGCCGGGACAGCTGAACACTGAAGCTTTCTTT
>TRBD1|12|-|TRBV6-6|TRBJ2-7
CASSSGGNEQYF
TGTGCCAGCAGTTCAGGGGGCAACGAGCAGTACTTC
>-|15|-|TRBV9|TRBJ2-2
CASSVDGGSTGELFF
TGTGCCAGCAGCGTAGATGGGGGGTCGACCGGGGAGCTGTTTTTT
>-|13|-|TRBV30|TRBJ1-3
CAWSVGAGNTIYF
TGTGCCTGGAGTGTAGGGGCTGGAAACACCATATATTTT
>-|15|few|TRBV19|TRBJ1-1
CASSRYRTMNTEAFF
TGTGCCAGTAGTAGATACAGGACCATGAACACTGAAGCTTTCTTT
>-|13|-|TRBV11-1|TRBJ2-7
CASSLGLMYEQYF
TGTGCCAGCAGCCTGGGGCTTATGTACGAGCAGTACTTC
>TRBD1|14|-|TRBV6-4|TRBJ2-1
CASSPGQEYNEQFF
TGTGCCAGCAGTCCGGGACAGGAATACAATGAGCAGTTCTTC